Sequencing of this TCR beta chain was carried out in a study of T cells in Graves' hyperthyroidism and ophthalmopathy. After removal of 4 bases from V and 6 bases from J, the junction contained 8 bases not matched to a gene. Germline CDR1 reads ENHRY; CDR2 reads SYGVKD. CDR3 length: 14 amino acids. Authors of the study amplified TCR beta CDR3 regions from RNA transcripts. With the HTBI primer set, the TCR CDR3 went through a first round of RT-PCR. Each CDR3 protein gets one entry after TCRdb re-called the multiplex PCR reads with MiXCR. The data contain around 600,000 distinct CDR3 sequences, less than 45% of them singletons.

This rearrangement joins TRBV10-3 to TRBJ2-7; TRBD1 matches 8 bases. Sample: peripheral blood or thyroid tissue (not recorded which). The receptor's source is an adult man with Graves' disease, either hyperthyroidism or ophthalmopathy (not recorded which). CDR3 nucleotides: TGTGCCATCAGTGGGGCAGGGGGCTTGAGCGAGCAGTACTTC. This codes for CAISGAGGLSEQYF.